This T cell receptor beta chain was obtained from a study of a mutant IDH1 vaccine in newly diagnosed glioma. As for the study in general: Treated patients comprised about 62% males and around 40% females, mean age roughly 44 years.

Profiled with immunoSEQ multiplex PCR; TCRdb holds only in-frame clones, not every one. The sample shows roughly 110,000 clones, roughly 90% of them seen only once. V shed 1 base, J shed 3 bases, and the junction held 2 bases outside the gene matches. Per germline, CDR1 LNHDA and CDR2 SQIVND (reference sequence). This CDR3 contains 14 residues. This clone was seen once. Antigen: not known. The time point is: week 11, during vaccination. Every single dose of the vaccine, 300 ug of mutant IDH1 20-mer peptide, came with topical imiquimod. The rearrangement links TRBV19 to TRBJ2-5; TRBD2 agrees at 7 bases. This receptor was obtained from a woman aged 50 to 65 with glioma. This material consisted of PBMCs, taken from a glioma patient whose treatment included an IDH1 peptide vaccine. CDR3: CASSIGGSKETQYF. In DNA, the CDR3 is TGTGCCAGTAGTATAGGCGGGAGTAAAGAGACCCAGTACTTC.